This is a list of T cell receptor beta chains from one sample in a study of blood T cell repertoires in COVID-19. Repertoires were generated with immunoSEQ multiplex PCR, while TCRdb's copy carries only in-frame clones and drops some. The data show around 280,000 clones, with around 90% seen just once and about 1.7% held by the top ten. Source material: PBMCs or T cells enriched from blood (not recorded which). All receptors derive from a woman under 30 with acute COVID-19. CDR3s include the opening cysteine and the closing phenylalanine or tryptophan. Each record gives: clone size, V gene, D gene, J gene, CDR3 DNA, CDR3 protein. A D gene is named only where the DNA matches it firmly. Some rows have no size entry. The others give once, few or many, or a class for an expanded clone.

>NA|TRBV30|NA|TRBJ1-5
TGTGCCTGGAGCGGTAGATTCGGGGGGCTGAATCAGCCCCAGCATTTT
CAWSGRFGGLNQPQHF
>NA|TRBV7-9|NA|TRBJ1-4
TGTGCCAGCAGCGCAGGACAGATCAGATTTGCAACTAATGAAAAACTGTTTTTT
CASSAGQIRFATNEKLFF
>NA|TRBV27|TRBD1|TRBJ1-2
TGTGCCAGCAGTCTGGGGGACAGGGGGCTCTACTTC
CASSLGDRGLYF
>NA|TRBV6-4|NA|TRBJ2-1
TGTGCCAGCAGTGACTCTGGGCGGAGGGGATACAATGAGCAGTTCTTC
CASSDSGRRGYNEQFF
>NA|TRBV30|NA|TRBJ1-2
TGTGCCTGGAGGGAGGAATATACAGACTATGGCTACACCTTC
CAWREEYTDYGYTF
>NA|TRBV15|NA|TRBJ1-1
TGTGCCACCAGCAGAGATCGGGATCTGGTCACTGAAGCTTTCTTT
CATSRDRDLVTEAFF
>NA|TRBV6-4|TRBD2|TRBJ2-1
TGTGCCAGCAGTGACTCGGGGACTATCTCCTACAATGAGCAGTTCTTC
CASSDSGTISYNEQFF
>NA|TRBV11-2|TRBD2|TRBJ2-5
TGTGCCAGCAGCAGGGGACTAGCGAGAAGCCAAGAGACCCAGTACTTC
CASSRGLARSQETQYF
>NA|TRBV19|TRBD1|TRBJ1-1
TGTGCCAGTAGTATAGGGACAGGGAGGAACACTGAAGCTTTCTTT
CASSIGTGRNTEAFF
>NA|TRBV6-5|NA|TRBJ1-3
TGTGCCAGCAGTTACGGCAGGGCTGGAAACACCATATATTTT
CASSYGRAGNTIYF
>NA|TRBV7-9|NA|TRBJ1-2
TGTGCCAGCAGCTTAACAGGGATAGACTATGGCTACACCTTC
CASSLTGIDYGYTF
>few|TRBV12-3/TRBV12-4|NA|TRBJ1-5
TGTGCCAGCAGTTTGGGCCAGGGTCAGCATTTT
CASSLGQGQHF
>once|TRBV11-3|NA|TRBJ2-1
TGTGCCAGCAGCTTAAGTGCAGACTACAATGAGCAGTTCTTC
CASSLSADYNEQFF
>NA|TRBV7-9|NA|TRBJ1-2
TGTGCCAGCAGCTTAGGAGGGGGTCGAGGCTACACCTTC
CASSLGGGRGYTF
>NA|TRBV5-1|NA|TRBJ2-2
TGCGCCAGCAGCTTTCAAAACACCGGGGAGCTGTTTTTT
CASSFQNTGELFF
>NA|TRBV28|TRBD1|TRBJ2-7
TGTGCCAGCACTCTCTGGCAGGACAGGTTTTACGAGCAGTACTTC
CASTLWQDRFYEQYF
>once|TRBV24-1|NA|TRBJ2-7
TGTGCCACCAGTGGGGGCGGCGCCTACGAGCAGTACTTC
CATSGGGAYEQYF
>few|TRBV5-1|NA|TRBJ2-7
TGCGCCAGCAGCAGCAGGGGAGCCTACGAGCAGTACTTC
CASSSRGAYEQYF
>NA|TRBV7-9|NA|TRBJ2-3
TGTGCCAGCAGCTTAGGTCCTAGCGGCACAGATACGCAGTATTTT
CASSLGPSGTDTQYF
>NA|TRBV30|NA|TRBJ1-1
TGTGCCTGTACCCGGACTGGAGTGAACACTGAAGCTTTCTTT
CACTRTGVNTEAFF
>NA|TRBV3-1/TRBV3-2|NA|TRBJ1-2
TGTGCCAGCAGCCGCCGCGGGCAGGGAGGGGTCTATGGCTACACCTTC
CASSRRGQGGVYGYTF
>NA|TRBV30|NA|TRBJ1-1
TGTGCCCCAATTCGGGGGATGTGGAACACTGAAGCTTTCTTT
CAPIRGMWNTEAFF
>once|TRBV24-1|NA|TRBJ1-2
TGTGCCACCAGTGACGCCGGGTATGGCTACACCTTC
CATSDAGYGYTF
>NA|TRBV5-6|NA|TRBJ2-7
TGTGCCAGCAGCTTGAGGAGCTGGGGGCGGTACGAGCAGTACTTC
CASSLRSWGRYEQYF
>medium-sized|TRBV9|TRBD2|TRBJ2-1
TGTGCCAGCAGCTCAACCAGGACTAGCGGGAGGGGCAATGAGCAGTTCTTC
CASSSTRTSGRGNEQFF
>NA|TRBV13|NA|TRBJ1-2
TGTGCCAGCAGCATCGGGACTGCCGGCGGGAATGGCTACACCTTC
CASSIGTAGGNGYTF
>NA|TRBV10-2|NA|TRBJ1-5
TGCGCCAGCAGTGAGGGCTGGACACCAACTAGCAATCAGCCCCAGCATTTT
CASSEGWTPTSNQPQHF
>NA|TRBV7-9|TRBD2|TRBJ2-7
TGTGCCAGCAGCCAAGCTAGCGGGAGGATCGAGCAGTACTTC
CASSQASGRIEQYF
>NA|TRBV15|TRBD1|TRBJ1-5
TGTGCCACCAGCAGCCGGGACAGGGGGCACAATCAGCCCCAGCATTTT
CATSSRDRGHNQPQHF